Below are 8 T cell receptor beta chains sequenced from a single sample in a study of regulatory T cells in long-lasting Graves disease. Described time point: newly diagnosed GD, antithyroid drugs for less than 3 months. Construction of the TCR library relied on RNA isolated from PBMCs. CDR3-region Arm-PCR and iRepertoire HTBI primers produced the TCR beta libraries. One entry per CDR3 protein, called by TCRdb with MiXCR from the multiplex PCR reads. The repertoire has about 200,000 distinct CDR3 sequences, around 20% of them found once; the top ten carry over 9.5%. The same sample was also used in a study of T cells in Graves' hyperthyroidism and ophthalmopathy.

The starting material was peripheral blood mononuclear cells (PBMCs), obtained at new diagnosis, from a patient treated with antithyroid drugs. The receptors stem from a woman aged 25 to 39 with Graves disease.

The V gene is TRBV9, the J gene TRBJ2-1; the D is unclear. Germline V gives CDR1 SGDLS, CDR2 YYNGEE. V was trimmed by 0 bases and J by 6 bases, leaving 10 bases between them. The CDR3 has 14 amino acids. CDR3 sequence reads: CASSVGPPGNEQFF. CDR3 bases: TGTGCCAGCAGCGTAGGACCGCCCGGCAATGAGCAGTTCTTC.

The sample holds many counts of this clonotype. DNA of the CDR3: TGTGCCAGCAGCCTGTTACTGACAGATACGCAGTATTTT. Protein sequence: CASSLLLTDTQYF. V is TRBV14 and J is TRBJ2-3, with unresolved D. Deletions cut 4 bases from V and 3 bases from J, with 8 bases between. The CDR3 is 13 residues long. Germline CDR1 SGHDN, CDR2 FVKESK.

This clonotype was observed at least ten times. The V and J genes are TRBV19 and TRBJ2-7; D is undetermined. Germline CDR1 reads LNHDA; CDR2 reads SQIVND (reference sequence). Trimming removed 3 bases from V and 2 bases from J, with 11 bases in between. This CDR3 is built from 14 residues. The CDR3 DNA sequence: TGTGCCAGTAGTATGTCAGGTCCACCCTACGAGCAGTACTTC. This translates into CASSMSGPPYEQYF. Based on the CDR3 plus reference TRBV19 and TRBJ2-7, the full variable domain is DGGITQSPKYLFRKEGQNVTLSCEQNLNHDAMYWYRQDPGQGLRLIYYSQIVNDFQKGDIAEGYSVSREKKESFPLTVTSAQKNPTAFYLCASSMSGPPYEQYFGPGTRLTVT.

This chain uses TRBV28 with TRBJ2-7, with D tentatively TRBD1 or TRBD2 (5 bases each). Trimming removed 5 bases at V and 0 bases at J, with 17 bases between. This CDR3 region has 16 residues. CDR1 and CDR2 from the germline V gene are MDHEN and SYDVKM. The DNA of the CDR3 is TGTGCCAGCAGTCCCGGGGCATCTGCTATCTCCTACGAGCAGTACTTC. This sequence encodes CASSPGASAISYEQYF.

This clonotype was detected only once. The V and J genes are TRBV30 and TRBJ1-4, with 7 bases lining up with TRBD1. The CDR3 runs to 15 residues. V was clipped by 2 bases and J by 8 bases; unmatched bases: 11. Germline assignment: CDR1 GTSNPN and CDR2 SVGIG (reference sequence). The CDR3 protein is CAWSPDRALGEKLFF. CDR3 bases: TGTGCCTGGAGTCCTGACAGGGCCCTAGGGGAAAAACTGTTTTTT.

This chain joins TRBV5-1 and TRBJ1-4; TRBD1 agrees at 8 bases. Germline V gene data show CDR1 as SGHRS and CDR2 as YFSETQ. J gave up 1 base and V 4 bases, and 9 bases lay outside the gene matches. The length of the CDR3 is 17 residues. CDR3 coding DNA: TGCGCCAGCAGCCCCCGGACAGGGCGGCAAACTAATGAAAAACTGTTTTTT. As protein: CASSPRTGRQTNEKLFF.

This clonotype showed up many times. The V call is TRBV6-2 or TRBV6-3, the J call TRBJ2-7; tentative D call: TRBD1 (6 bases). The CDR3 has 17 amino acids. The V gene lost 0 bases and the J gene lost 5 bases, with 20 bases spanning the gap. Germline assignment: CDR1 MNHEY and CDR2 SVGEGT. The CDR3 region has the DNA TGTGCCAGCAGTTACTCGATCATGACCGGACAGAAGAACGAGCAGTACTTC. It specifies CASSYSIMTGQKNEQYF.

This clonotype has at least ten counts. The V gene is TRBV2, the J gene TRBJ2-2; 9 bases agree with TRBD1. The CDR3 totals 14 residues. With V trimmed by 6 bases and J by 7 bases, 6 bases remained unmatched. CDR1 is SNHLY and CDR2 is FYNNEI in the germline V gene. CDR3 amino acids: CASRAGTGHGELFF. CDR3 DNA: TGTGCCAGCAGAGCCGGGACAGGGCACGGGGAGCTGTTTTTT.